This is a list of T cell receptor beta chains from one sample in a study of cytomegalovirus exposure and HLA in healthy donors. Assay: immunoSEQ multiplex PCR; the TCRdb copy retains only in-frame clones and omits some. The table lists more than 95,000 clones, over 9.5% of them singletons. The sequencing sample was made of PBMCs. The receptors were sampled from a woman under 30 in good health and CMV-seropositive. Each CDR3 is given with its conserved first and last residue. The D gene is left open where the match is weak. Expanded clones get a size class; other rows say once, few or many, or leave the size out.

d_call j_call v_call clone_size cdr3_aa cdr3_nt
. TRBJ2-5 TRBV19 . CASSIQGYQETQYF TGTGCCAGTAGTATTCAGGGATACCAAGAGACCCAGTACTTC
TRBD1 TRBJ1-2 TRBV27 . CASKEERGLSYTF TGTGCCAGCAAAGAAGAAAGGGGGCTGAGCTACACCTTC
. TRBJ2-7 TRBV5-4 . CASSLEFGQGYEQYF TGTGCCAGCAGCTTGGAGTTCGGGCAGGGCTACGAGCAGTACTTC
TRBD2 TRBJ2-1 TRBV27 . CASKLAGAAEQFF TGTGCCAGCAAACTAGCGGGAGCGGCGGAGCAGTTCTTC
. TRBJ2-3 TRBV10-3 few CAMGASPDTQYF TGTGCCATGGGGGCTTCCCCAGATACGCAGTATTTT
TRBD1 TRBJ2-2 TRBV14 . CASSQGQGITGELFF TGTGCCAGCAGCCAAGGACAGGGGATAACCGGGGAGCTGTTTTTT
TRBD1 TRBJ2-1 TRBV5-1 . CASSLNPGQGSNEQFF TGCGCCAGCAGCTTAAACCCGGGACAGGGCTCCAATGAGCAGTTCTTC
TRBD2 TRBJ2-5 TRBV15 . CATSRDLAGGTQYF TGTGCCACCAGCAGAGATCTTGCGGGGGGGACCCAGTACTTC
TRBD1 TRBJ2-7 TRBV10-3 few CAISPDRAYEQYF TGTGCCATCAGTCCCGACAGGGCCTACGAGCAGTACTTC
TRBD2 TRBJ2-7 TRBV30 . CAWSQPRTSFHEQYF TGTGCCTGGAGTCAACCCCGGACTAGTTTCCACGAGCAGTACTTC
. TRBJ2-5 TRBV7-9 . CASSFVSDQETQYF TGTGCCAGCAGCTTTGTATCTGACCAAGAGACCCAGTACTTC
TRBD1 TRBJ2-7 TRBV5-1 . CASSSGGTGGYEQYF TGCGCCAGCAGCTCCGGGGGGACAGGGGGCTACGAGCAGTACTTC
. TRBJ2-1 TRBV30 . CAWGGAFYNEQFF TGTGCTTGGGGGGGCGCCTTTTACAATGAGCAGTTCTTC
. TRBJ2-1 TRBV9 . CASSVAPLLVSGNEQFF TGTGCCAGCAGCGTAGCTCCGCTACTAGTCAGCGGCAATGAGCAGTTCTTC
. TRBJ1-1 TRBV5-5 . CASSFSQGMNTEAFF TGTGCCAGCAGCTTTTCTCAGGGGATGAACACTGAAGCTTTCTTT
. TRBJ2-6 TRBV6-6 many CASSSDSISGANVLTF TGTGCCAGCAGTTCCGACAGCATCTCTGGGGCCAACGTCCTGACTTTC